This T cell receptor beta chain was observed in a study of OX40 agonist ivuxolimab in advanced cancers. Generated by immunoSEQ multiplex PCR, the TCRdb table keeps only in-frame clones and is missing some. The sample contains some 67,000 clones, less than 85% of which appear only once. Trimming pared 6 bases from V and 11 bases from J, leaving 22 bases between. Germline V lookup: CDR1 MNHEY, CDR2 SVGAGI. CDR3 length: 14 residues. The source of this sequence is an adult with an advanced solid tumor such as melanoma, head and neck, liver or kidney cancer. This sequence joins TRBV6-5 and TRBJ1-2; D unclear. The specimen comprised CD4+ or CD8+ T cells sorted from blood, sampled in a trial of the OX40 agonist ivuxolimab. The CDR3 protein is CASRGGPDIKGYTF. In DNA, the CDR3 is TGTGCCAGCAGAGGAGGGCCTGACATCAAAGGTTACACCTTC.